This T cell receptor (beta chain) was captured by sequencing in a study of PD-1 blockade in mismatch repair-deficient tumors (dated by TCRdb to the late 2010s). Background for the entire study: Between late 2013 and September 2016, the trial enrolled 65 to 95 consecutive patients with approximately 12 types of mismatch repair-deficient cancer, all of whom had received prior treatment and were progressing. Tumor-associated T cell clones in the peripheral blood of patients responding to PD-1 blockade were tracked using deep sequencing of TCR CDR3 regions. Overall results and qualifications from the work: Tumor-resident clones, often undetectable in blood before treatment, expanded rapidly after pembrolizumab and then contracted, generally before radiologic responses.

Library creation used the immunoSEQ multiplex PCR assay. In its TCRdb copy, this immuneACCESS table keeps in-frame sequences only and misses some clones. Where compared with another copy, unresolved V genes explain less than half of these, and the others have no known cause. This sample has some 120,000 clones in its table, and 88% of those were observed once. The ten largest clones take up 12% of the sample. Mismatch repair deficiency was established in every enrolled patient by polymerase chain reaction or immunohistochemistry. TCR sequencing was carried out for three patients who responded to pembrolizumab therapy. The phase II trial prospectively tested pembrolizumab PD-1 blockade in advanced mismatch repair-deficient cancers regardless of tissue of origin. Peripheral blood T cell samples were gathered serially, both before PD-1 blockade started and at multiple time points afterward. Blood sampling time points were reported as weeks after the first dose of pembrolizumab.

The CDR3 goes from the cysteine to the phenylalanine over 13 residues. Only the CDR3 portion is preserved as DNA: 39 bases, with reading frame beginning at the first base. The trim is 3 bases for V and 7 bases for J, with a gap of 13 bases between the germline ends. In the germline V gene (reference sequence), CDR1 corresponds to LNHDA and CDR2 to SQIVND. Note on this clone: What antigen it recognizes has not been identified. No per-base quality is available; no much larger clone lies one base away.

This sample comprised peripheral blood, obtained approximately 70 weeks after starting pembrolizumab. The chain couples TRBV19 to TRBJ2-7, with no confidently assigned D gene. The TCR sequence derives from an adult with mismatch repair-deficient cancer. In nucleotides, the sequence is TGTGCCAGTAGTATCCGGATAATTGAGGAGCAGTACTTC. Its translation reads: CASSIRIIEEQYF.